The 15 T cell receptor beta chains presented below share a single source sample, sequenced in a study of high-grade serous ovarian cancer treatment subgroups. Assay: immunoSEQ multiplex PCR; the TCRdb copy retains only in-frame clones and omits some. This sample has approximately 4,000 clones; 75% to 80% occur once, and the top ten carry roughly 17%. The tumor samples were collected prior to definitive surgery or chemotherapy. The sample was tumor tissue. The receptors derive from a human donor with high-grade serous ovarian cancer.

V and J are TRBV5-1 and TRBJ2-3, with TRBD2 identical over 7 bases. CDR1 and CDR2 from the germline V gene are SGHRS and YFSETQ. This CDR3 region has 15 residues. V shed 4 bases, J shed 2 bases, and the junction held 7 bases outside the gene matches. The CDR3 loop is CASSGGSSLTDTQYF. The DNA for the CDR3 is TGCGCCAGCAGCGGCGGGAGTTCGCTCACAGATACGCAGTATTTT.

The rearrangement joins TRBV18 to TRBJ2-4; D possibly matches TRBD1 or TRBD2 (6 bases each). Trimming took 0 bases from V and 2 from J, leaving 8 bases between them. CDR3 length: 15 amino acids. The V gene's germline CDR1 is KGHSH and CDR2 LQKENI. Here the CDR3 reads CASSPPGGPKNIQYF. DNA of the CDR3: TGTGCCAGCTCACCACCGGGGGGCCCCAAAAACATTCAGTACTTC.

This chain links TRBV6-1 with TRBJ2-1; 11 bases fit TRBD2. CDR1 and CDR2 (germline): MNHNS, SASEGT. The CDR3 is made up of 17 amino acids. Trimming at V came to 2 bases and at J to 9 bases, leaving 12 bases not matched to a gene. The CDR3 region has the DNA TGTGCCAGCAGTGAATTTGTAGCGGGAGGGCCGGAGGGTGAGCAGTTCTTC. As protein: CASSEFVAGGPEGEQFF.

This rearrangement joins TRBV28 to TRBJ2-3, with no clear D. The V gene's germline CDR1 is MDHEN and CDR2 SYDVKM. The CDR3 consists of 12 residues. Trimming shortened V by 5 bases and J by 4 bases, and 7 bases separated the two germline ends. The CDR3 sequence is CASSPVADTQYF. The CDR3 region has the DNA TGTGCCAGCAGTCCCGTCGCAGATACGCAGTATTTT.

This clone has a single count. The chain uses TRBV27 and TRBJ1-6, with TRBD1 identical over 8 bases. The germline V gene has CDR1 MNHEY and CDR2 SMNVEV (reference sequence). V was pared by 5 bases and J by 9 bases, with 6 bases of the junction left unmatched. The length of the CDR3 is 14 residues. CDR3 DNA sequence: TGTGCCAGCAGTGTGACAGGGGTGGGTTCACCCCTCCACTTT. Protein: CASSVTGVGSPLHF.

This chain links TRBV5-6 with TRBJ1-4, with TRBD1 identical over 7 bases. CDR3 length: 15 amino acids. After removal of 4 bases from V and 5 bases from J, the junction contained 8 bases not matched to a gene. Germline V CDR1 and CDR2: SGHDT, YYEEEE. CDR3 sequence: CASSRSTGLNEKLFF. The CDR3 DNA sequence: TGTGCCAGCAGCCGCTCGACAGGGCTCAATGAAAAACTGTTTTTT.

This rearrangement joins TRBV2 to TRBJ2-3, with 7 bases lining up with TRBD1. The junction had 4 bases not matched to a gene; V was cut back by 3 bases and J by 4 bases. The CDR3 extends over 14 amino acids. Germline V gives CDR1 SNHLY, CDR2 FYNNEI. The CDR3 region has the DNA TGTGCCAGCAGTGAGACAGGGCATGCAGATACGCAGTATTTT. It yields the protein CASSETGHADTQYF.

This clone was counted a single time. The V and J genes are TRBV27 and TRBJ2-7; tentatively, D is TRBD1 (6 bases). Germline loops: CDR1 MNHEY, CDR2 SMNVEV (reference sequence). This CDR3 region has 12 residues. Trimming removed 6 bases from V and 3 bases from J, with 9 bases in between. The CDR3 here is CASRGQSYEQYF. The CDR3 DNA reads as TGTGCCAGCAGAGGACAGAGCTACGAGCAGTACTTC.

This chain joins TRBV19 and TRBJ1-5; TRBD1 agrees at 7 bases. CDR3 length: 16 amino acids. Germline-derived CDR1 and CDR2 are LNHDA and SQIVND (reference sequence). V shed 3 bases and J 4 bases; nucleotides not matched to a gene: 9. CDR3 sequence (DNA): TGTGCCAGTAGTATTAAACCCAAGACAGGGAATCAGCCCCAGCATTTT. Translation: CASSIKPKTGNQPQHF.

The V call is TRBV19, the J call TRBJ1-3; no clear D gene. Germline CDR1 and CDR2: LNHDA and SQIVND (reference sequence). CDR3 size: 14 residues. V was shortened by 7 bases and J by 0 bases, with 10 bases between the two germline ends. The CDR3 loop is CASTRQHSGNTIYF. CDR3 DNA: TGTGCCAGTACAAGACAACACTCTGGAAACACCATATATTTT.

The chain has TRBV9 and TRBJ1-2; D gene uncertain. Between the trimmed V and J ends, which lost 3 bases and 5 bases, there was a span of 5 bases. Germline CDR1 reads SGDLS; CDR2 reads YYNGEE. The CDR3 runs to 11 residues. The CDR3 DNA reads TGTGCCAGCAGCGCCCTTTATGGCTACACCTTC. Its protein is CASSALYGYTF.

This clone was observed a few times. The chain uses TRBV27 and TRBJ2-3; weak D call: TRBD2 (5 bases). The V gene lost 1 base and the J gene lost 4 bases, with 15 bases spanning the gap. Germline CDR1 and CDR2: MNHEY and SMNVEV (reference sequence). The CDR3 consists of 16 residues. The CDR3 coding sequence is TGTGCCAGCAGTTTATTTAGTGGGAGTTGGGCAGATACGCAGTATTTT. It yields the protein CASSLFSGSWADTQYF.

The genes are TRBV27 and TRBJ2-5; 14 bases are shared with TRBD2. CDR1 MNHEY and CDR2 SMNVEV come from the germline V gene (reference sequence). This CDR3 is built from 18 residues. V trimming: 6 bases; J trimming: 4 bases; junction bases outside the gene matches: 13. CDR3 region: CASSRRTSGRSGGETQYF. CDR3 sequence (DNA): TGTGCCAGCAGCCGCCGGACTAGCGGGAGGAGCGGTGGAGAGACCCAGTACTTC.

The chain uses TRBV7-6 and TRBJ2-5, with 8 positions matching TRBD1. The J call is in doubt because the DNA end fits TRBJ2-7 better. Per germline, CDR1 SGHVS and CDR2 FNYEAQ. The CDR3 is 15 amino acids. The CDR3 is CASSSRTGFDYEQYF. The CDR3 DNA is TGTGCCAGCAGCTCCCGGACAGGGTTTGACTACGAGCAGTACTTC.

This chain links TRBV18 with TRBJ2-7; 7 nucleotides match TRBD1. Trimming took 3 bases from V and 1 from J; bases not matched to a gene: 9. Germline CDR1 is KGHSH and CDR2 is LQKENI. There are 16 residues in the CDR3. CDR3 in DNA: TGTGCCAGCTCACCGGTCAAGGGGGCGAGTTCCTACGAGCAGTACTTC. Its translation: CASSPVKGASSYEQYF.